The 25 T cell receptor beta chains presented below share a single source sample, sequenced in a study of blood T cell repertoires in COVID-19. The data were produced by immunoSEQ multiplex PCR, yet TCRdb's version contains in-frame clones alone and is incomplete. The sample holds hundreds of thousands of clones; 85% to 90% are singletons and the top ten take 0.95% to 1.3%. The sample consisted of PBMCs or T cells enriched from blood (not recorded which). Every receptor here comes from a young man who had recovered from COVID-19.

The chain joins TRBV15 to TRBJ2-1; TRBD2 aligns across 8 bases. The V segment lost 5 bases and the J segment 10 bases; nucleotides outside the gene matches: 1. The germline gives CDR1 LNHNV, CDR2 YYDKDF (reference sequence). The CDR3 totals 11 residues. CDR3 nucleotides: TGTGCCACCAGCCCGGGGGGGGAGCAGTTCTTC. This encodes CATSPGGEQFF.

The chain combines TRBV4-2 with TRBJ2-5; 11 bases are shared with TRBD1. There are 14 residues in the CDR3. The J segment lost 5 bases and the V segment lost 5 bases, leaving 4 bases of the junction unmatched. CDR1 LGHNA and CDR2 YNFKEQ come from the germline V gene. CDR3 protein: CASSGQGARETQYF. Here the CDR3 DNA reads TGTGCCAGCAGCGGACAGGGGGCACGGGAGACCCAGTACTTC.

The chain uses TRBV18 and TRBJ1-2; 7 bases fit TRBD1. The germline CDR1 and CDR2 sequences are KGHSH and LQKENI. With 2 bases clipped from V and 3 bases from J, the junction kept 3 bases outside the gene matches. This CDR3 is 14 amino acids long. CDR3 in amino acids: CASSPDREDYGYTF. In DNA, the CDR3 is TGTGCCAGCTCACCAGACAGGGAGGACTATGGCTACACCTTC.

This clone is a singleton in its sample. V gene TRBV7-2 combines with J gene TRBJ2-7, with 7 nucleotides matching TRBD2. Losses at the gene ends were 0 bases for V and 7 bases for J; bases not matched to a gene: 9. Germline CDR1 is SGHTA and CDR2 is FQGNSA. CDR3 length: 15 residues. In nucleotides, the CDR3 is TGTGCCAGCAGCTTAGCGGGCCTAGCGGCGGGGGAGCAGTACTTC. It yields the protein CASSLAGLAAGEQYF. Based on the CDR3 plus reference TRBV7-2 and TRBJ2-7, the full variable domain is GAGVSQSPSNKVTEKGKDVELRCDPISGHTALYWYRQSLGQGLEFLIYFQGNSAPDKSGLPSDRFSAERTGGSVSTLTIQRTQQEDSAVYLCASSLAGLAAGEQYFGPGTRLTVT.

CDR3: CATTRGGAKSQPQHF. The CDR3 region has the DNA TGCGCCACCACCCGGGGGGGCGCAAAGAGTCAGCCCCAGCATTTT. This chain connects TRBV10-2 to TRBJ1-5; a possible D gene is TRBD1 (6 bases). This CDR3 comprises 15 residues. Per germline, CDR1 WSHSY and CDR2 SAAADI. The V gene lost 10 bases and the J gene lost 6 bases, with 22 bases spanning the gap.

The chain couples TRBV30 to TRBJ2-1; D is possibly TRBD2 (6 bases). Germline CDR1 and CDR2: GTSNPN and SVGIG (reference sequence). Trimming took off 4 bases at V and 9 bases at J, with 16 bases between the two ends. This CDR3 has 13 amino acids. As DNA, the CDR3 is TGTGCCTGGATTAGGGCGGGGAGAGGTGAGCAGTTCTTC. This codes for CAWIRAGRGEQFF.

The rearrangement uses TRBV29-1 and TRBJ2-7; 7 bases align to TRBD1. The CDR3 has 12 amino acids. The V and J ends lost 7 bases and 3 bases, in that order; junction bases with no gene match: 6. CDR1 is SQVTM, CDR2 ANQGSEA, per germline. The CDR3 spells CSAGTEDYEQYF. CDR3 DNA sequence: TGCAGCGCCGGGACAGAGGACTACGAGCAGTACTTC.

The genes are TRBV30 and TRBJ2-5; D unresolved. The CDR3 totals 13 residues. With 5 bases removed from V and 5 bases from J, the gap between germline ends came to 15 bases. The V gene's germline CDR1 is GTSNPN and CDR2 SVGIG (reference sequence). The CDR3 DNA reads TGTGCCTGGCGACGGCGAGGTGAGGAGACCCAGTACTTC. As protein: CAWRRRGEETQYF.

Concerning this clone: The sample has other DNA sequences that encode this CDR3 too. The chain employs TRBV5-1 and TRBJ1-6, with 7 bases fitting TRBD1. This CDR3 is built from 15 residues. V trimming: 0 bases; J trimming: 10 bases; junction bases outside the gene matches: 7. The germline V gene has CDR1 SGHRS and CDR2 YFSETQ. In DNA form, the CDR3 reads TGCGCCAGCAGCTTGGACAGGGGCGTCGGATCACCCCTCCACTTT. The encoded protein is CASSLDRGVGSPLHF.

V and J are TRBV7-6 and TRBJ1-1; D not resolved. The CDR3 sequence is 15 residues long. Germline V gene lookup returns CDR1 SGHVS and CDR2 FNYEAQ. The ends were cut back, 5 bases at V and 3 bases at J, with 16 bases in the middle. The CDR3 nucleotides read TGTGCCAGCAGCCCGGGAGGTCCGGGTTACACTGAAGCTTTCTTT. This codes for CASSPGGPGYTEAFF.

This chain connects TRBV9 to TRBJ1-2; D is unclear. V shed 0 bases and J shed 5 bases, with 14 bases lying between them. The CDR3 totals 15 residues. Germline V gene data show CDR1 as SGDLS and CDR2 as YYNGEE. In DNA, the CDR3 is TGTGCCAGCAGCGTAGATCCCGAGGCGTCGTATGGCTACACCTTC. The encoded protein is CASSVDPEASYGYTF.

This clone was seen a single time. The CDR3 DNA is TGTGCCAGCAGCTTCATGGGACAGGGTTTTCACGAGCAGTACTTC. Its protein is CASSFMGQGFHEQYF. The V and J genes are TRBV13 and TRBJ2-7, with TRBD1 matching over 9 bases. This CDR3 region has 15 residues. V lost 3 bases and J lost 5; bases outside the gene matches: 8. Germline values: CDR1 PRHDT, CDR2 FYEKMQ (reference sequence). The full variable domain, completed using reference TRBV13 and TRBJ2-7, is AAGVIQSPRHLIKEKRETATLKCYPIPRHDTVYWYQQGPGQDPQFLISFYEKMQSDKGSIPDRFSAQQFSDYHSELNMSSLELGDSALYFCASSFMGQGFHEQYFGPGTRLTVT.

The chain joins TRBV7-2 to TRBJ2-2, with TRBD2 matching over 9 bases. In germline, CDR1 is SGHTA, CDR2 FQGNSA. CDR3 size: 15 residues. V lost 1 base, J lost 6 bases, and 3 bases stayed unmatched. CDR3 DNA sequence: TGTGCCAGCAGCTTAGTAGCGGGGGAGCCCGGGGAGCTGTTTTTT. Amino acids: CASSLVAGEPGELFF.

CDR3: CASSTTGTTYNEQFF. The DNA for the CDR3 is TGTGCCAGTAGTACCACCGGGACAACGTACAATGAGCAGTTCTTC. The chain couples TRBV19 to TRBJ2-1; maybe TRBD1 (6 bases). The CDR3 consists of 15 residues. Trimming stripped 4 bases from V and 4 bases from J, with 14 bases between. The germline V gene encodes CDR1 LNHDA and CDR2 SQIVND (reference sequence).

This clone was recorded once. The V gene is TRBV6-6, the J gene TRBJ2-5; the match to TRBD2 covers 8 bases. Germline V gene sequence: CDR1 MNHNY, CDR2 SVGAGI (reference sequence). The CDR3 consists of 17 residues. The trim removed 5 bases at V and 5 bases at J, leaving 16 bases unmatched. CDR3 loop: CASSPLAFAGGRETQYF. The CDR3 DNA reads as TGTGCCAGCAGTCCCCTGGCCTTTGCGGGGGGCCGGGAGACCCAGTACTTC.

This clone has a handful of counts. The chain joins TRBV28 to TRBJ1-1, with D maybe TRBD1 (6 bases). Per germline, CDR1 MDHEN and CDR2 SYDVKM. The CDR3 totals 14 residues. V lost 5 bases and J 1 base, leaving 11 bases between the germline ends. The DNA of the CDR3 is TGTGCCAGCAGTCTCGAACAGGGGAACACTGAAGCTTTCTTT. It codes for CASSLEQGNTEAFF.

This clone occurred once. This chain links TRBV19 with TRBJ1-2; 7 nucleotides agree with TRBD1. The CDR3 spans 17 residues. V lost 3 bases to trimming and J lost 2 bases; unmatched junction nucleotides: 12. Per germline, CDR1 LNHDA and CDR2 SQIVND (reference sequence). This CDR3 reads CASSMDFNGRGNYGYTF. Written as DNA, the CDR3 is TGTGCCAGTAGTATGGATTTCAACGGCAGGGGGAACTATGGCTACACCTTC.

This clone was observed once. The chain carries TRBV19 and TRBJ1-5, with D tentatively TRBD1 (6 bases). The CDR3 totals 16 residues. Trimming took 10 bases from V and 3 from J, leaving 22 bases between them. Per the germline V gene, CDR1 is LNHDA and CDR2 is SQIVND (reference sequence). The CDR3 sequence is CANTWGRGLNNQPQHF. The CDR3 coding sequence is TGTGCCAATACCTGGGGGCGGGGGTTAAACAATCAGCCCCAGCATTTT.

The chain combines TRBV5-5 with TRBJ1-4; D gene unclear. V was shortened by 6 bases and J by 12 bases, with 9 bases between the two germline ends. This CDR3 is 10 amino acids long. Germline V CDR1 and CDR2: SGHKS, YYEKEE (reference sequence). The CDR3 DNA reads TGTGCCAGCACCAGACAACAACTGTTTTTT. It yields the protein CASTRQQLFF.

The chain joins TRBV28 to TRBJ2-1, with 7 bases matching TRBD2. V lost 8 bases, J lost 5 bases, and 6 bases stayed unmatched. The CDR3 sequence is 13 residues long. CDR1 is MDHEN, CDR2 SYDVKM, per germline. The CDR3 bases are TGTGCCAGCCTAAGCGGGAAGAACAATGAGCAGTTCTTC. It codes for CASLSGKNNEQFF. Supplemented by reference TRBV28 and TRBJ2-1, the full variable domain reads DVKVTQSSRYLVKRTGEKVFLECVQDMDHENMFWYRQDPGLGLRLIYFSYDVKMKEKGDIPEGYSVSREKKERFSLILESASTNQTSMYLCASLSGKNNEQFFGPGTRLTVL.

The chain couples TRBV11-1 to TRBJ2-7; possibly TRBD2 for D (5 bases). The CDR3 is 16 residues long. Per the germline V gene, CDR1 is SGHAT and CDR2 is FQDESV (reference sequence). Deletions cut 4 bases from V and 2 bases from J, with 18 bases between. CDR3 bases: TGTGCCAGCAGCTCCCAATTCCGGGGTCTCACCTACGAGCAGTACTTC. It translates to CASSSQFRGLTYEQYF.

The V gene is TRBV30, the J gene TRBJ2-5, with D unclear. This CDR3 has 13 residues. Per the germline V gene, CDR1 is GTSNPN and CDR2 is SVGIG (reference sequence). Trimming shortened V by 3 bases and J by 0 bases, and 8 bases separated the two germline ends. The CDR3 sequence is CAWSLLHQETQYF. CDR3 DNA: TGTGCCTGGAGCCTACTCCACCAAGAGACCCAGTACTTC.

The rearrangement joins TRBV7-8 to TRBJ1-5, with D possibly TRBD1 on 5 matching bases. This CDR3 spans 13 amino acids. V lost 5 bases, J lost 7 bases, and 12 bases lay in between. Germline values: CDR1 SGHVS, CDR2 FQNEAQ. The CDR3 sequence is CASSRRQGQPQHF. The CDR3 DNA sequence: TGTGCCAGCAGCAGGCGTCAGGGACAGCCCCAGCATTTT.

This chain uses TRBV9 with TRBJ2-7; a weak D match, TRBD1 (6 bases). This CDR3 is built from 13 residues. Trimming cost V 1 base and J 4 bases, with 9 bases left between them. Per the germline V gene, CDR1 is SGDLS and CDR2 is YYNGEE. The CDR3 DNA reads as TGTGCCAGCAGCGTAAGGGGGTGGTACGAGCAGTACTTC. It codes for CASSVRGWYEQYF.

The chain joins TRBV2 to TRBJ1-1, with 8 bases identical to TRBD1. V gave up 4 bases and J gave up 4 bases; unmatched junction bases: 5. Germline V gene lookup returns CDR1 SNHLY and CDR2 FYNNEI. The CDR3 covers 14 residues. In DNA, the CDR3 is TGTGCCAGCAGTGCCCTTACAGGGGGCACTGAAGCTTTCTTT. Amino acids: CASSALTGGTEAFF. The full variable domain, completed using reference TRBV2 and TRBJ1-1, is EPEVTQTPSHQVTQMGQEVILRCVPISNHLYFYWYRQILGQKVEFLVSFYNNEISEKSEIFDDQFSVERPDGSNFTLKIRSTKLEDSAMYFCASSALTGGTEAFFGQGTRLTVV.